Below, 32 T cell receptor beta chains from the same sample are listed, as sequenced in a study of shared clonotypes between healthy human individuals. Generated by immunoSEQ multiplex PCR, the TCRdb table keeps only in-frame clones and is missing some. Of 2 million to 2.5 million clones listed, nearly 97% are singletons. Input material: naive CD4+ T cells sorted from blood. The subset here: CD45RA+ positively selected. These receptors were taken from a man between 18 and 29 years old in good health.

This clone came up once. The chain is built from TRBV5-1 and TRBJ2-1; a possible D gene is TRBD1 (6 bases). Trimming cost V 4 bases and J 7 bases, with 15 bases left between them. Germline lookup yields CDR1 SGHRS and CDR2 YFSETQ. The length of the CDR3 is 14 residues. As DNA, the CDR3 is TGCGCCAGCAGCCCCGTGACAGGCCCGAATGAGCAGTTCTTC. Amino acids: CASSPVTGPNEQFF.

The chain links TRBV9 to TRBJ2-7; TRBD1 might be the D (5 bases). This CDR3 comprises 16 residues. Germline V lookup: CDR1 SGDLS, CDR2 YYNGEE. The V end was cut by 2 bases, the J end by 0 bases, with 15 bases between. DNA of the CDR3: TGTGCCAGCAGCGTTAGAGGCGACAGCAGCTCCTACGAGCAGTACTTC. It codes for CASSVRGDSSSYEQYF.

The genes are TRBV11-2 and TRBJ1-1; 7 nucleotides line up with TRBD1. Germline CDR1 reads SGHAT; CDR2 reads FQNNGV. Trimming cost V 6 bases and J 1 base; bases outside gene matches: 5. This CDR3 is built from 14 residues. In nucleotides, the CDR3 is TGTGCCAGCAGACCAAACAGGGGGAACACTGAAGCTTTCTTT. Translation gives CASRPNRGNTEAFF. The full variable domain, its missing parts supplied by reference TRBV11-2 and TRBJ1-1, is EAGVAQSPRYKIIEKRQSVAFWCNPISGHATLYWYQQILGQGPKLLIQFQNNGVVDDSQLPKDRFSAERLKGVDSTLKIQPAKLEDSAVYLCASRPNRGNTEAFFGQGTRLTVV.

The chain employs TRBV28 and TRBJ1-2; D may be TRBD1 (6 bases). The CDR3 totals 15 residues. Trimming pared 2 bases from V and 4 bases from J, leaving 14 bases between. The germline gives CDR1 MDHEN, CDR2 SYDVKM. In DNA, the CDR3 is TGTGCCAGCAGTTTAGAGGGGGGACCGCTCTATGGCTACACCTTC. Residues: CASSLEGGPLYGYTF.

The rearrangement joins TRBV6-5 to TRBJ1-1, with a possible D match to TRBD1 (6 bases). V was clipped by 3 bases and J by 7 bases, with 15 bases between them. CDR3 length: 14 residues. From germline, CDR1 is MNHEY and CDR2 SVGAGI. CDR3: CASSYRQVRSEAFF. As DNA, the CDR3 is TGTGCCAGCAGTTATCGACAGGTTAGGAGTGAAGCTTTCTTT.

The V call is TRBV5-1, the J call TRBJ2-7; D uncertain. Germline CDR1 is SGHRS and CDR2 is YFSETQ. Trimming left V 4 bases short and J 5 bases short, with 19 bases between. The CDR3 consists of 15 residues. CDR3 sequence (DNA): TGCGCCAGCAGCACTACGGACCAAATAAAACACGAGCAGTACTTC. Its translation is CASSTTDQIKHEQYF.

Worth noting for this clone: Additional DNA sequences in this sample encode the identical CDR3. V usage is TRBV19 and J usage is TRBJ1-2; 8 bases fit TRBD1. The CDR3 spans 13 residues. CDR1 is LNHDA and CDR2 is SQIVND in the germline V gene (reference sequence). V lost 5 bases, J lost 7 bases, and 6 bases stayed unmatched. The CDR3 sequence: CASSPQGAGGYTF. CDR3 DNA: TGTGCCAGTAGTCCGCAGGGGGCCGGTGGCTACACCTTC.

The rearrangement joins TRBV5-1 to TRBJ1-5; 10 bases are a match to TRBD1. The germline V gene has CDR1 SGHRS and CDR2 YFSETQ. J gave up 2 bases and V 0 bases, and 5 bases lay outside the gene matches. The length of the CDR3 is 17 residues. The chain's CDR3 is CASSLEGTGAGNQPQHF. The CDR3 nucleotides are TGCGCCAGCAGCTTGGAGGGGACAGGGGCGGGCAATCAGCCCCAGCATTTT. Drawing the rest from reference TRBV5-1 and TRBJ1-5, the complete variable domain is KAGVTQTPRYLIKTRGQQVTLSCSPISGHRSVSWYQQTPGQGLQFLFEYFSETQRNKGNFPGRFSGRQFSNSRSEMNVSTLELGDSALYLCASSLEGTGAGNQPQHFGDGTRLSIL.

The CDR3 loop reads CASSLGYRGPSYEQYF. CDR3 nucleotide sequence: TGTGCCAGCAGCTTGGGATACAGGGGTCCCTCCTACGAGCAGTACTTC. This rearrangement joins TRBV5-6 to TRBJ2-7; 7 bases are a match to TRBD1. CDR1 is SGHDT and CDR2 is YYEEEE in the germline V gene. Germline trimming cut 0 bases from V and 0 bases from J; bases unmatched to any gene: 6. The CDR3 contains 16 residues.

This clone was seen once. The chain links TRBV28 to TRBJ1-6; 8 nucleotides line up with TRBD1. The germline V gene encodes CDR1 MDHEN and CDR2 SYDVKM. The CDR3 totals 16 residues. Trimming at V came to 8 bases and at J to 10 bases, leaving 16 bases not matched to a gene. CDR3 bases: TGTGCCAGCGGCCCCGGGACAGGTGGGCTAGGATCACCCCTCCACTTT. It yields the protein CASGPGTGGLGSPLHF. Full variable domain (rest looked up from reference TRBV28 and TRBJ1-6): DVKVTQSSRYLVKRTGEKVFLECVQDMDHENMFWYRQDPGLGLRLIYFSYDVKMKEKGDIPEGYSVSREKKERFSLILESASTNQTSMYLCASGPGTGGLGSPLHFGNGTRLTVT.

The DNA for the CDR3 is TGTGCCAGCAGCCCGCTGACTAGCGGGAGTCGGGTCAATGAGCAGTTCTTC. This gives the protein CASSPLTSGSRVNEQFF. The chain couples TRBV5-6 to TRBJ2-1; 12 bases fit TRBD2. The CDR3 extends over 17 amino acids. Trimming took 4 bases from V and 6 from J; bases not matched to a gene: 11. Germline CDR1 SGHDT, CDR2 YYEEEE.

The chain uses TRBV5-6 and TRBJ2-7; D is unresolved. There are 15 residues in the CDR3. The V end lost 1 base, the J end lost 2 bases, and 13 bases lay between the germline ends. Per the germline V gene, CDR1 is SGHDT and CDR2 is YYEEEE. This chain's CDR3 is CASSLPLSRAYEQYF. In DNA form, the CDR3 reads TGTGCCAGCAGCTTGCCACTAAGTAGAGCCTACGAGCAGTACTTC.

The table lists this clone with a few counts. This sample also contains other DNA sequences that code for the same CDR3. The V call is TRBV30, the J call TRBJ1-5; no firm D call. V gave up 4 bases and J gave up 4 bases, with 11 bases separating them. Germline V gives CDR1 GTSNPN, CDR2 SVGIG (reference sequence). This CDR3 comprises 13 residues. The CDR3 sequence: CAWNGGGNQPQHF. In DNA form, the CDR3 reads TGTGCCTGGAATGGAGGAGGGAATCAGCCCCAGCATTTT.

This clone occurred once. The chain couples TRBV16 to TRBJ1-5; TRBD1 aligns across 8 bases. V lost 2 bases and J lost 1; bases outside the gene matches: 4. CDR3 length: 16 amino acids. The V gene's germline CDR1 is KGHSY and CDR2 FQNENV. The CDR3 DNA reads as TGTGCCAGCAGCCAAGGACAGGGCATAAGCAATCAGCCCCAGCATTTT. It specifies CASSQGQGISNQPQHF.

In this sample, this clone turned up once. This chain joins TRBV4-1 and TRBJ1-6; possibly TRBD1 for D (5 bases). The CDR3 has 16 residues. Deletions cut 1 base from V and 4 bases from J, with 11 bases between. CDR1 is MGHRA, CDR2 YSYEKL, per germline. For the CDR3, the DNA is TGCGCCAGCAGCCAAGTCGGGACCGAGTATAATTCACCCCTCCACTTT. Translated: CASSQVGTEYNSPLHF.

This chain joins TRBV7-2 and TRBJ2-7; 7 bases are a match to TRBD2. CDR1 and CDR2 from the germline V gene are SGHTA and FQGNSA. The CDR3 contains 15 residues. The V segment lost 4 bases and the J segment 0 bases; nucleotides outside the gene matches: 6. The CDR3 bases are TGTGCCAGCAGCTCGGCGGGAGAACTCTCCTACGAGCAGTACTTC. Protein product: CASSSAGELSYEQYF.

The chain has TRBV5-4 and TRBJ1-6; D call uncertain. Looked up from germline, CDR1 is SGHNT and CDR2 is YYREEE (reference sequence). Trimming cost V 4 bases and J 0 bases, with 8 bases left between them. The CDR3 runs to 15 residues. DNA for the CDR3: TGTGCCAGCAGCCAGGAGAGCTCCTATAATTCACCCCTCCACTTT. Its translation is CASSQESSYNSPLHF.

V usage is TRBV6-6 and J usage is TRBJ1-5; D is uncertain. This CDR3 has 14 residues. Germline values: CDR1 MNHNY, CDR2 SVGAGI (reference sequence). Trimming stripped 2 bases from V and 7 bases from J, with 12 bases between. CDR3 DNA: TGTGCCAGCAGTTACGAGGCAGGTATCCAGCCCCAGCATTTT. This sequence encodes CASSYEAGIQPQHF.

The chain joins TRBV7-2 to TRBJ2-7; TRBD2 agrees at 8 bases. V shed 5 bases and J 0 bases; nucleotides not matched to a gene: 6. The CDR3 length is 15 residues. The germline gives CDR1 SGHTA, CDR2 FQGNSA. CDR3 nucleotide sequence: TGTGCCAGCAGCGTAGACGGGAGGGCCTCCTACGAGCAGTACTTC. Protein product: CASSVDGRASYEQYF.

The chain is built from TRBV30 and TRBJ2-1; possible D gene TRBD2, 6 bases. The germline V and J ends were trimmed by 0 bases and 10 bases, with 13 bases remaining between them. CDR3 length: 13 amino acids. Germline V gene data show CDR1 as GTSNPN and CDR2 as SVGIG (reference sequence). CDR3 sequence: CAWSVLRAGEQFF. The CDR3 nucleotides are TGTGCCTGGAGTGTACTGCGGGCGGGGGAGCAGTTCTTC.

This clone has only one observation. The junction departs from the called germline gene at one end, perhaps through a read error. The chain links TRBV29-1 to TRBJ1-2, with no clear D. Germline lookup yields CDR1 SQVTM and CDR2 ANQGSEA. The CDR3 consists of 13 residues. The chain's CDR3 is CSDEKQTLDGYTF. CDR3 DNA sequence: TGCAGCGATGAAAAACAAACCCTCGATGGCTACACCTTC.

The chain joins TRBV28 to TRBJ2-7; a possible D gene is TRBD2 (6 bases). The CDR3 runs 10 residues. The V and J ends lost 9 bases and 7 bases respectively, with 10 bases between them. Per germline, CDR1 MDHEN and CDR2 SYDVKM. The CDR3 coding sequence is TGTGCCAGTCGCGGGGAAGAGCAGTACTTC. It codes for CASRGEEQYF. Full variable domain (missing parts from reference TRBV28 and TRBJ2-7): DVKVTQSSRYLVKRTGEKVFLECVQDMDHENMFWYRQDPGLGLRLIYFSYDVKMKEKGDIPEGYSVSREKKERFSLILESASTNQTSMYLCASRGEEQYFGPGTRLTVT.

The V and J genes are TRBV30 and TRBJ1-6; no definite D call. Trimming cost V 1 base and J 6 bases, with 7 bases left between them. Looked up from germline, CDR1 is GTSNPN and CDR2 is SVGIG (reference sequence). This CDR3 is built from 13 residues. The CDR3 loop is CAWSEPGNSPLHF. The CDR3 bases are TGTGCCTGGAGTGAGCCTGGTAATTCACCCCTCCACTTT.

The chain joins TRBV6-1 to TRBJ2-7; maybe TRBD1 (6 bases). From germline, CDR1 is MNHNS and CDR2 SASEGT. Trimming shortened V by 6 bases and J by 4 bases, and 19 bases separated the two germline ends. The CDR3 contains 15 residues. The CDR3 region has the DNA TGTGCCAGCAGGCATATTACCGGGACACATTACGAGCAGTACTTC. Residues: CASRHITGTHYEQYF.

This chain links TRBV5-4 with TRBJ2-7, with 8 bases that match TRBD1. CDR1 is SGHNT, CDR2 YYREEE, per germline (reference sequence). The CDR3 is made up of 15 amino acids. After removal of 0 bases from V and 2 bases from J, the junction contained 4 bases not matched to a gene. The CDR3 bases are TGTGCCAGCAGCTTGGCAGGGGGCTCCCCCTACGAGCAGTACTTC. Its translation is CASSLAGGSPYEQYF.

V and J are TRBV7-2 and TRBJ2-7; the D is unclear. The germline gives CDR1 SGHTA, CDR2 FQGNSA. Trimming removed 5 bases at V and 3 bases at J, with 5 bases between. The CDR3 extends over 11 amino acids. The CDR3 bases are TGTGCCAGCAGCCAACGCTACGAGCAGTACTTC. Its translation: CASSQRYEQYF. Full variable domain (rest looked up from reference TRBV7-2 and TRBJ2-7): GAGVSQSPSNKVTEKGKDVELRCDPISGHTALYWYRQSLGQGLEFLIYFQGNSAPDKSGLPSDRFSAERTGGSVSTLTIQRTQQEDSAVYLCASSQRYEQYFGPGTRLTVT.

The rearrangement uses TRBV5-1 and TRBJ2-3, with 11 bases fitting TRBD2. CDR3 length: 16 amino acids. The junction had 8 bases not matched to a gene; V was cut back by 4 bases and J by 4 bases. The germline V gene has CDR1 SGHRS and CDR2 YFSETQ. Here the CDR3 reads CASSQIPGLAADTQYF. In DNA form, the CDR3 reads TGCGCCAGCAGCCAGATTCCGGGACTAGCGGCAGATACGCAGTATTTT. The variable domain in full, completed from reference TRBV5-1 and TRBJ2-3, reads KAGVTQTPRYLIKTRGQQVTLSCSPISGHRSVSWYQQTPGQGLQFLFEYFSETQRNKGNFPGRFSGRQFSNSRSEMNVSTLELGDSALYLCASSQIPGLAADTQYFGPGTRLTVL.

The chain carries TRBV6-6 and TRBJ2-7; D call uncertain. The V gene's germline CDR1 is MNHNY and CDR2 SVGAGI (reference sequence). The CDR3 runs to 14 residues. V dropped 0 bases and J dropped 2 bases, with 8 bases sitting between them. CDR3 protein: CASSYSAPPYEQYF. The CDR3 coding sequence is TGTGCCAGCAGTTACTCGGCCCCTCCCTACGAGCAGTACTTC.

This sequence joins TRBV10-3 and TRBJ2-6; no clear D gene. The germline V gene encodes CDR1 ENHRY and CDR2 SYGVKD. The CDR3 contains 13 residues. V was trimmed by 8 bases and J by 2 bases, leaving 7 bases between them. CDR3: CAIHNPGANVLTF. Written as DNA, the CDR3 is TGTGCCATCCATAACCCTGGGGCCAACGTCCTGACTTTC.

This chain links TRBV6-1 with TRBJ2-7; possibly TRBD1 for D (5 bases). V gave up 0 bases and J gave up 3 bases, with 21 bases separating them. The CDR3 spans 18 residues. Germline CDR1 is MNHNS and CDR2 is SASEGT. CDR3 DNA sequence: TGTGCCAGCAGTGAAGCCAATTATGGGGCAGACGTCTACTACGAGCAGTACTTC. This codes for CASSEANYGADVYYEQYF.

The CDR3 spells CASRFSSGTDTDTQYF. CDR3 DNA sequence: TGTGCCAGCAGATTTTCTAGCGGGACGGACACAGATACGCAGTATTTT. The chain recombines TRBV2 with TRBJ2-3, with TRBD2 matching 9 bases. Trimming removed 6 bases from V and 2 bases from J; junction bases left unmatched: 9. This CDR3 is 16 amino acids long. Per germline, CDR1 SNHLY and CDR2 FYNNEI.

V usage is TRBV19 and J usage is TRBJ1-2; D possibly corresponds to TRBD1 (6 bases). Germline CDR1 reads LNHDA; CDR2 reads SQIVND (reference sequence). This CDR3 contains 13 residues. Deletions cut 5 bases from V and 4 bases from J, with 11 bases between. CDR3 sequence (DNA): TGTGCCAGTAGTTCAACAGGGAGCTATGGCTACACCTTC. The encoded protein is CASSSTGSYGYTF. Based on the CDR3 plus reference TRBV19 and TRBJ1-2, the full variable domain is DGGITQSPKYLFRKEGQNVTLSCEQNLNHDAMYWYRQDPGQGLRLIYYSQIVNDFQKGDIAEGYSVSREKKESFPLTVTSAQKNPTAFYLCASSSTGSYGYTFGSGTRLTVV.